The 30 T cell receptor beta chains below all came from one sample that was sequenced in a study of identical twins. From the 5' RACE reads, TCRdb called clonotypes with MiXCR, one entry per CDR3 protein. The repertoire holds roughly 470,000 distinct CDR3 sequences, with over 11% as singletons. Another study also made use of these data, one on yellow fever vaccine responses in identical twins.

The sequencing sample was made of CD4+ T cells sorted from blood. Receptor source: a young woman in good health.

A few counts support this clonotype. The chain employs TRBV29-1 and TRBJ1-1; D unclear. The CDR3 runs 13 residues. Trimming took 4 bases from V and 4 from J, leaving 13 bases between them. In germline, CDR1 is SQVTM, CDR2 ANQGSEA. In nucleotides, the CDR3 is TGCAGCGTTGGGAGCAGGAAAGCCACTGAAGCTTTCTTT. This sequence encodes CSVGSRKATEAFF.

The chain combines TRBV11-2 with TRBJ2-3, with TRBD1 matching over 7 bases. This CDR3 comprises 19 residues. Losses at the gene ends were 5 bases for V and 2 bases for J; bases not matched to a gene: 19. Germline V gene sequence: CDR1 SGHAT, CDR2 FQNNGV. CDR3 protein: CASSPMTGPDPLFTDTQYF. Written as DNA, the CDR3 is TGTGCCAGCAGCCCGATGACAGGGCCAGACCCCCTATTCACAGATACGCAGTATTTT.

V and J are TRBV12-3 or TRBV12-4 and TRBJ2-1; 9 positions agree with TRBD1. This CDR3 is built from 15 residues. V dropped 5 bases and J dropped 7; count of bases not matched to a gene: 9. The CDR3 spells CASSTGGLRENEQFF. The CDR3 DNA is TGTGCCAGCAGTACAGGGGGCCTAAGGGAGAATGAGCAGTTCTTC.

The chain recombines TRBV7-2 with TRBJ2-3; D perhaps matches TRBD1 (5 bases). The CDR3 covers 13 residues. Trimming left V 1 base short and J 6 bases short, with 8 bases between. From germline, CDR1 is SGHTA and CDR2 FQGNSA. The CDR3 region has the DNA TGTGCCAGCAGCTTAGACAGGCTTGATACGCAGTATTTT. Its translation is CASSLDRLDTQYF.

V is TRBV6-4 and J is TRBJ2-3; TRBD1 matches 8 bases. Trimming removed 7 bases from V and 2 bases from J; junction bases left unmatched: 8. Germline V CDR1 and CDR2: MRHNA, SNTAGT. The CDR3 extends over 15 amino acids. The CDR3 region has the DNA TGTGCCAGCAAATCGTGGACAGGGTCCACAGATACGCAGTATTTT. Protein: CASKSWTGSTDTQYF.

The chain's CDR3 is CASSLNRYNEQFF. The CDR3 region has the DNA TGTGCCAGCAGCTTAAACAGATACAATGAGCAGTTCTTC. V is TRBV7-3 and J is TRBJ2-1; no clear D gene. The V end was cut by 1 base, the J end by 4 bases, with 5 bases between. The CDR3 has 13 amino acids. Germline V lookup: CDR1 SGHTA, CDR2 FQGTGA. The whole variable domain, remainder taken from reference TRBV7-3 and TRBJ2-1, is GAGVSQTPSNKVTEKGKYVELRCDPISGHTALYWYRQSLGQGPEFLIYFQGTGAADDSGLPNDRFFAVRPEGSVSTLKIQRTERGDSAVYLCASSLNRYNEQFFGPGTRLTVL.

This sequence joins TRBV12-3 or TRBV12-4 and TRBJ2-7; 8 bases line up with TRBD1. The CDR3 has 15 residues. Unmatched junction bases numbered 12, after V lost 5 bases and J lost 6 bases. For the CDR3, the DNA is TGTGCCAGCAGTGTCCAGGGGGCGGCCCCTTTCGAGCAGTACTTC. Protein sequence: CASSVQGAAPFEQYF.

The chain couples TRBV11-2 to TRBJ2-1; 7 bases line up with TRBD2. Germline V gives CDR1 SGHAT, CDR2 FQNNGV. This CDR3 has 15 amino acids. Germline trimming cut 4 bases from V and 7 bases from J; bases unmatched to any gene: 10. CDR3 sequence: CASSSLAVLGNEQFF. The CDR3 DNA is TGTGCCAGCAGCTCCCTAGCGGTATTAGGGAATGAGCAGTTCTTC.

The sample holds a few counts of this clonotype. The chain is built from TRBV6-2 or TRBV6-3 and TRBJ2-7; D is tentatively TRBD1 or TRBD2 (5 bases each). CDR3 size: 14 residues. Germline-derived CDR1 and CDR2 are MNHEY and SVGEGT. Trimming removed 2 bases at V and 1 base at J, with 9 bases between. CDR3 DNA: TGTGCCAGCAGTTACCGGGACGGATCCTACGAGCAGTACTTC. This codes for CASSYRDGSYEQYF.

This clonotype was seen a handful of times. The J gene is TRBJ2-1, the V gene TRBV12-3 or TRBV12-4; D uncertain. Trimming pared 6 bases from V and 5 bases from J, leaving 8 bases between. This CDR3 comprises 12 residues. CDR3 sequence reads: CASSPVHNEQFF. CDR3 coding DNA: TGTGCCAGCAGCCCCGTTCACAATGAGCAGTTCTTC.

This chain connects TRBV12-5 to TRBJ2-2; D is perhaps TRBD2 (6 bases). In germline, CDR1 is LGHNT, CDR2 FRNRAP. The V and J ends lost 6 bases and 0 bases respectively, with 11 bases between them. The length of the CDR3 is 15 residues. CDR3 DNA: TGTGCTAGTGGCCCAGGGACTTCGAACACCGGGGAGCTGTTTTTT. It translates to CASGPGTSNTGELFF.

The CDR3, as DNA: TGTGCCAGCAGCTTAACTAGCGGGAGGAACACAGATACGCAGTATTTT. This translates into CASSLTSGRNTDTQYF. The chain is built from TRBV7-2 and TRBJ2-3; 12 bases map to TRBD2. The CDR3 consists of 16 residues. V shed 2 bases and J 2 bases; nucleotides not matched to a gene: 2. Germline V gene sequence: CDR1 SGHTA, CDR2 FQGNSA.

The chain recombines TRBV7-2 with TRBJ2-4; D unclear. The germline V gene has CDR1 SGHTA and CDR2 FQGNSA. V was pared by 1 base and J by 1 base, with 11 bases between. This CDR3 has 16 amino acids. CDR3 sequence (DNA): TGTGCCAGCAGCTTAGAGTCAGGCTCTGCCAAAAACATTCAGTACTTC. Encoded protein: CASSLESGSAKNIQYF.

The table lists this clonotype with a few counts. This chain uses TRBV6-1 with TRBJ1-2; 9 positions agree with TRBD1. The CDR3 has 14 residues. Germline assignment: CDR1 MNHNS and CDR2 SASEGT. V trimming: 5 bases; J trimming: 7 bases; junction bases outside the gene matches: 8. CDR3 DNA sequence: TGTGCCAGCAGTCGCTTGGGGACAGGGCGTGGCTACACCTTC. It specifies CASSRLGTGRGYTF.

In its sample, this clonotype was seen a few times. The chain recombines TRBV7-8 with TRBJ2-1, with 10 bases aligning to TRBD1. CDR3 length: 18 residues. Germline CDR1 SGHVS, CDR2 FQNEAQ. The ends lost 4 bases at V and 6 bases at J; junction bases unmatched: 15. The CDR3 nucleotides are TGTGCCAGCAGCTCCTCCAGGTCGGGGACAGGGGAAACCAATGAGCAGTTCTTC. It encodes CASSSSRSGTGETNEQFF.

The rearrangement links TRBV28 to TRBJ2-7, with TRBD1 identical over 7 bases. This CDR3 has 13 amino acids. From germline, CDR1 is MDHEN and CDR2 SYDVKM. Trimming cost V 6 bases and J 7 bases; bases outside gene matches: 9. As DNA, the CDR3 is TGTGCCAGCAGGGAAACAGGGGAGAGGGAGCAGTACTTC. It codes for CASRETGEREQYF.

This clonotype was found many times. The CDR3 loop reads CASSVRTGANSPLHF. CDR3 sequence (DNA): TGTGCCAGCAGCGTTCGGACAGGGGCGAATTCACCCCTCCACTTT. The rearrangement links TRBV9 to TRBJ1-6; the match to TRBD1 covers 9 bases. After removal of 2 bases from V and 7 bases from J, the junction contained 4 bases not matched to a gene. This CDR3 is 15 amino acids long. Germline values: CDR1 SGDLS, CDR2 YYNGEE.

This chain uses TRBV12-3 or TRBV12-4 with TRBJ2-1; no clear D gene. V gave up 5 bases and J gave up 4 bases, with 6 bases separating them. This CDR3 contains 12 residues. CDR3 loop: CASSGPYNEQFF. The CDR3 bases are TGTGCCAGCAGTGGGCCTTACAATGAGCAGTTCTTC.

The J gene is TRBJ2-3, the V gene TRBV7-3; D ambiguous. V was pared by 5 bases and J by 2 bases, with 11 bases between. Per the germline V gene, CDR1 is SGHTA and CDR2 is FQGTGA. CDR3 size: 14 residues. The DNA for the CDR3 is TGTGCCAGCAGCCCGACCACCCACACAGATACGCAGTATTTT. This translates into CASSPTTHTDTQYF.

The sample holds many counts of this clonotype. The rearrangement links TRBV10-2 to TRBJ1-1; D is ambiguous. The V gene's germline CDR1 is WSHSY and CDR2 SAAADI. The V and J ends lost 0 bases and 0 bases respectively, with 5 bases between them. The CDR3 is made up of 14 amino acids. As DNA, the CDR3 is TGCGCCAGCAGTGAGTCGGGCGTGAACACTGAAGCTTTCTTT. Protein product: CASSESGVNTEAFF.

This clonotype was recorded a few times. The V call is TRBV27, the J call TRBJ2-7, with 9 bases identical to TRBD1. The CDR3 sequence is 14 residues long. Germline V gives CDR1 MNHEY, CDR2 SMNVEV (reference sequence). V lost 5 bases and J lost 1; bases outside the gene matches: 3. The CDR3 is CASSRDRASYEQYF. The CDR3 nucleotides read TGTGCCAGCAGTCGGGACAGGGCTTCCTACGAGCAGTACTTC.

This clonotype showed up just a few times. The chain couples TRBV7-3 to TRBJ2-3; possibly TRBD2 for D (5 bases). V was shortened by 5 bases and J by 4 bases, with 16 bases between the two germline ends. This CDR3 contains 15 residues. Germline assignment: CDR1 SGHTA and CDR2 FQGTGA. The CDR3 nucleotides are TGTGCCAGCAGCAGAGGATCTCTCGGGGCAGATACGCAGTATTTT. Translating gives CASSRGSLGADTQYF.

This clonotype was seen only a few times. This chain connects TRBV5-1 to TRBJ2-1; 11 bases are a match to TRBD2. Germline V gene lookup returns CDR1 SGHRS and CDR2 YFSETQ. The CDR3 totals 15 residues. Germline trimming cut 4 bases from V and 7 bases from J; bases unmatched to any gene: 7. CDR3 coding DNA: TGCGCCAGCAGCGCCTTAGCGGGAGGGCCAAATGAGCAGTTCTTC. Its protein product is CASSALAGGPNEQFF. The full variable domain, completed using reference TRBV5-1 and TRBJ2-1, is KAGVTQTPRYLIKTRGQQVTLSCSPISGHRSVSWYQQTPGQGLQFLFEYFSETQRNKGNFPGRFSGRQFSNSRSEMNVSTLELGDSALYLCASSALAGGPNEQFFGPGTRLTVL.

In this sample, this clonotype turned up a few times. The V gene is TRBV29-1, the J gene TRBJ2-5, with D tentatively TRBD2 (6 bases). The length of the CDR3 is 13 residues. Between the trimmed V and J ends, which lost 5 bases and 4 bases, there was a span of 14 bases. Germline values: CDR1 SQVTM, CDR2 ANQGSEA. The DNA for the CDR3 is TGCAGCGTTTACGGCGGGGCGGGAGAGACCCAGTACTTC. Its protein is CSVYGGAGETQYF. Complete variable domain (other parts from reference TRBV29-1 and TRBJ2-5): SAVISQKPSRDICQRGTSLTIQCQVDSQVTMMFWYRQQPGQSLTLIATANQGSEATYESGFVIDKFPISRPNLTFSTLTVSNMSPEDSSIYLCSVYGGAGETQYFGPGTRLLVL.

The table lists this clonotype with a count of one. V is TRBV3-1 and J is TRBJ2-3, with D hard to call. The V gene lost 0 bases and the J gene lost 1 base, with 11 bases spanning the gap. CDR1 is LGHDT, CDR2 YNNKEL, per germline (reference sequence). The CDR3 extends over 16 amino acids. The CDR3 here is CASSQDPVARTDTQYF. CDR3 nucleotides: TGTGCCAGCAGCCAAGATCCGGTAGCCCGCACAGATACGCAGTATTTT.

This clonotype was counted between two and nine times. The chain uses TRBV15 and TRBJ2-2; D could derive from TRBD1 or TRBD2 (5 bases each). CDR3 size: 16 residues. In germline, CDR1 is LNHNV, CDR2 YYDKDF (reference sequence). V lost 0 bases and J lost 4, with 12 bases in between. DNA for the CDR3: TGTGCCACCAGCAGAGATCCCGGGGCCGGCACCGGGGAGCTGTTTTTT. Residues: CATSRDPGAGTGELFF.

This chain connects TRBV29-1 to TRBJ1-2, with D maybe TRBD1 (6 bases). Trimming left V 1 base short and J 6 bases short, with 9 bases between. Germline V CDR1 and CDR2: SQVTM, ANQGSEA. The CDR3 runs 12 residues. The CDR3 DNA sequence: TGCAGCGTTGAAGGACAGGAGAATGGCTACACCTTC. Its translation is CSVEGQENGYTF.

The chain has TRBV9 and TRBJ2-7; 7 nucleotides line up with TRBD1. The CDR3 runs 16 residues. The ends lost 5 bases at V and 7 bases at J; junction bases unmatched: 18. Per germline, CDR1 SGDLS and CDR2 YYNGEE. The DNA of the CDR3 is TGTGCCAGCAGTGAAACAGGGGCAACCGGATCTCGTGAGCAGTACTTC. Protein product: CASSETGATGSREQYF.

This clonotype was found many times. This chain links TRBV28 with TRBJ2-7; 8 bases match TRBD1. Germline lookup yields CDR1 MDHEN and CDR2 SYDVKM. The V gene end was trimmed by 5 bases and the J gene end by 5 bases; junction bases not matched to a gene: 20. CDR3 length: 18 residues. The CDR3: CASSLTWVLDRGGHEQYF. CDR3 DNA: TGTGCCAGCAGTCTCACCTGGGTTTTAGACAGGGGAGGACACGAGCAGTACTTC. Looking up the rest from reference TRBV28 and TRBJ2-7 gives the full variable domain: DVKVTQSSRYLVKRTGEKVFLECVQDMDHENMFWYRQDPGLGLRLIYFSYDVKMKEKGDIPEGYSVSREKKERFSLILESASTNQTSMYLCASSLTWVLDRGGHEQYFGPGTRLTVT.

This clonotype was picked up a small number of times. The chain uses TRBV4-1 and TRBJ2-6; D perhaps matches TRBD1 (7 bases). The CDR3 covers 23 residues. The V end lost 1 base, the J end lost 1 base, and 29 bases lay between the germline ends. The germline V gene encodes CDR1 MGHRA and CDR2 YSYEKL. The DNA for the CDR3 is TGCGCCAGCAGCCAAGGAGCGGGTTGGATCGGTGGACAGGAAAAATCTGGGGCCAACGTCCTGACTTTC. It specifies CASSQGAGWIGGQEKSGANVLTF.